Listed here are 29 T cell receptor beta chains from one sample, sequenced in a study of cytomegalovirus exposure and HLA in healthy donors (dated by TCRdb to about 2017). Receptor libraries were prepared by the immunoSEQ multiplex PCR assay. A mixture of 60 forward primers for TCR Vbeta segments and 13 reverse primers for TCR Jbeta segments was used in the multiplex PCR. TCRdb re-hosts the immuneACCESS table, in-frame sequences only. Its copies lack some clones; in the studies checked, an unresolved V gene accounts for under half of them, and the cause for the rest is not known. Here the sample has some 140,000 clones; 78% occur a single time. The ten largest account for roughly 1.5% of the sample. Sample: PBMCs. The receptors derive from a young woman in good health and CMV-seronegative.

The chain couples TRBV5-6 to TRBJ2-2; 7 bases align to TRBD1. The CDR3 sequence is 15 residues long. The germline V gene has CDR1 SGHDT and CDR2 YYEEEE. J lost 0 bases, V lost 3 bases, and 2 bases had no gene match. The DNA of the CDR3 is TGTGCCAGCAGCTCGGGACAGTCGAACACCGGGGAGCTGTTTTTT. This gives the protein CASSSGQSNTGELFF.

The chain recombines TRBV6-5 with TRBJ1-1, with TRBD1 matching over 10 bases. This CDR3 contains 15 residues. The V gene's germline CDR1 is MNHEY and CDR2 SVGAGI. With 8 bases clipped from V and 4 bases from J, the junction kept 10 bases outside the gene matches. The CDR3 DNA sequence: TGTGCCAGCCAACGATCGACAGGGGGCTTCACTGAAGCTTTCTTT. Translation gives CASQRSTGGFTEAFF.

A few counts support this clone. The chain's CDR3 is CASSVSGRGNYEQYF. The CDR3 DNA sequence: TGTGCCAGCTCAGTGTCGGGCAGGGGGAACTACGAGCAGTACTTC. V gene TRBV18 combines with J gene TRBJ2-7; 7 nucleotides line up with TRBD1. The germline V gene has CDR1 KGHSH and CDR2 LQKENI. V dropped 5 bases and J dropped 3; count of bases not matched to a gene: 10. CDR3 length: 15 residues.

This clone was counted between two and nine times. The chain combines TRBV7-8 with TRBJ2-3, with 7 bases matching TRBD2. J gave up 5 bases and V 7 bases, and 9 bases lay outside the gene matches. CDR1 and CDR2 (germline): SGHVS, FQNEAQ. This CDR3 contains 14 residues. This CDR3 reads CASTNWGEGDTQYF. DNA for the CDR3: TGTGCCAGCACTAATTGGGGGGAGGGAGATACGCAGTATTTT.

The V and J genes are TRBV5-4 and TRBJ2-1; unclear D gene. Germline CDR1 SGHNT, CDR2 YYREEE (reference sequence). This CDR3 is built from 16 residues. Deletions cut 0 bases from V and 0 bases from J, with 10 bases between. Written as DNA, the CDR3 is TGTGCCAGCAGCTTGGGAAGCGATGGCTCCTACAATGAGCAGTTCTTC. Translation gives CASSLGSDGSYNEQFF.

V and J are TRBV19 and TRBJ2-1; 8 bases map to TRBD2. Trimming removed 1 base from V and 6 bases from J; junction bases left unmatched: 5. The CDR3 runs 15 residues. Looked up from germline, CDR1 is LNHDA and CDR2 is SQIVND (reference sequence). The CDR3 nucleotides are TGTGCCAGTAGTATAGTAGCGGGGAGTGCCAATGAGCAGTTCTTC. This translates into CASSIVAGSANEQFF. Together with reference TRBV19 and TRBJ2-1, the CDR3 gives the full variable domain: DGGITQSPKYLFRKEGQNVTLSCEQNLNHDAMYWYRQDPGQGLRLIYYSQIVNDFQKGDIAEGYSVSREKKESFPLTVTSAQKNPTAFYLCASSIVAGSANEQFFGPGTRLTVL.

The chain employs TRBV19 and TRBJ1-4, with D perhaps matching TRBD1 (5 bases). The CDR3 runs to 14 residues. V was shortened by 4 bases and J by 7 bases, with 13 bases between the two germline ends. Germline V lookup: CDR1 LNHDA, CDR2 SQIVND (reference sequence). The CDR3 is CASSRAGPVEKLFF. CDR3 DNA: TGTGCCAGTAGTAGGGCAGGGCCCGTTGAAAAACTGTTTTTT.

The J gene is TRBJ1-4, the V gene TRBV6-1; D unresolved. The germline CDR1 and CDR2 sequences are MNHNS and SASEGT. Trimming took 6 bases from V and 4 from J, leaving 15 bases between them. CDR3 length equals 15 residues. The CDR3 reads CASSPGGQVNEKLFF. The CDR3 bases are TGTGCCAGCAGCCCAGGAGGGCAGGTTAATGAAAAACTGTTTTTT.

V gene TRBV6-5 combines with J gene TRBJ1-1; D remains unclear. V lost 4 bases to trimming and J lost 5 bases, with 17 bases between them. The CDR3 sequence is 15 residues long. The germline CDR1 and CDR2 sequences are MNHEY and SVGAGI. The CDR3 DNA reads as TGTGCCAGCAGTTCCCCCGGGGTGGGGTCGACTGAAGCTTTCTTT. Translation gives CASSSPGVGSTEAFF.

The chain employs TRBV19 and TRBJ2-5; 9 bases fit TRBD1. The ends lost 1 base at V and 4 bases at J; junction bases unmatched: 7. The CDR3 runs 16 residues. In germline, CDR1 is LNHDA, CDR2 SQIVND (reference sequence). The CDR3 sequence is CASSIVPGTGLETQYF. The CDR3 coding sequence is TGTGCCAGTAGTATAGTGCCGGGGACAGGGCTAGAGACCCAGTACTTC.

This chain joins TRBV7-9 and TRBJ2-7, with TRBD2 identical over 8 bases. This CDR3 comprises 14 residues. Germline V gene lookup returns CDR1 SEHNR and CDR2 FQNEAQ (reference sequence). The V gene end was trimmed by 11 bases and the J gene end by 6 bases; junction bases not matched to a gene: 15. In DNA, the CDR3 is TGTGCCGCACAGAGTCTAGAAACTAGCGGCGAGCAGTACTTC. The encoded protein is CAAQSLETSGEQYF.

V and J are TRBV29-1 and TRBJ2-1; 8 nucleotides match TRBD2. Trimming removed 1 base from V and 9 bases from J; junction bases left unmatched: 5. This CDR3 has 13 residues. Germline V gene sequence: CDR1 SQVTM, CDR2 ANQGSEA. The CDR3 is CSVEVSGRGEQFF. CDR3 nucleotide sequence: TGCAGCGTTGAAGTCAGCGGGAGAGGTGAGCAGTTCTTC.

The chain combines TRBV5-1 with TRBJ2-3, with a tentative D call TRBD2 (6 bases). The V and J ends lost 4 bases and 0 bases respectively, with 18 bases between them. Germline CDR1 reads SGHRS; CDR2 reads YFSETQ. The CDR3 has 17 amino acids. In DNA form, the CDR3 reads TGCGCCAGCAGCAATCGAATCGCGGGACTTAGCACAGATACGCAGTATTTT. Its protein product is CASSNRIAGLSTDTQYF.

The CDR3 loop reads CASSREVDYGYTF. CDR3 nucleotides: TGTGCCAGCAGCAGGGAGGTTGACTATGGCTACACCTTC. The chain couples TRBV7-9 to TRBJ1-2; D is ambiguous. Between the trimmed V and J ends, which lost 5 bases and 3 bases, there was a span of 10 bases. The CDR3 totals 13 residues. Germline V gene data show CDR1 as SEHNR and CDR2 as FQNEAQ (reference sequence).

This clone was observed a few times. The chain links TRBV21-1 to TRBJ2-1; the DNA was not used to check the table's D call, TRBD1. TRBV21-1 is designated a pseudogene. This CDR3 has 14 residues. CDR3 region: CASSLRQGNNEQFF. CDR3 DNA: TGTGCCAGCAGCTTGCGACAGGGGAATAATGAGCAGTTCTTC.

The chain is built from TRBV12-5 and TRBJ1-1, with D possibly being TRBD1 (6 bases). V was cut by 0 bases and J by 0 bases, with 14 bases left in between. Germline CDR1 LGHNT, CDR2 FRNRAP. This CDR3 is 17 amino acids long. The CDR3 DNA sequence: TGTGCTAGTGGTTTGGTACAGGGAGGGTCGGTGAACACTGAAGCTTTCTTT. This sequence encodes CASGLVQGGSVNTEAFF.

The gene calls are TRBV9 and TRBJ1-2; D possibly corresponds to TRBD1 (5 bases). The CDR3 length is 15 residues. CDR1 and CDR2 (germline): SGDLS, YYNGEE. The V and J ends lost 0 bases and 4 bases respectively, with 13 bases between them. This CDR3 is CASSVGGSEPYGYTF. In DNA, the CDR3 is TGTGCCAGCAGCGTAGGGGGCTCCGAGCCCTATGGCTACACCTTC.

The rearrangement uses TRBV7-9 and TRBJ2-1, with TRBD2 matching over 16 bases. In germline, CDR1 is SEHNR, CDR2 FQNEAQ (reference sequence). The V and J ends lost 5 bases and 13 bases, in that order; junction bases with no gene match: 11. The CDR3 contains 16 residues. CDR3 nucleotide sequence: TGTGCCAGCAGCCCTTTAATGGGGACTAGCGGGAGGGGACAGTTCTTC. Amino acids: CASSPLMGTSGRGQFF.

J is TRBJ2-1 and V is TRBV5-8; 9 positions agree with TRBD1. The V and J ends lost 4 bases and 2 bases, in that order; junction bases with no gene match: 7. Germline V gives CDR1 SGHTS, CDR2 YDEGEE. The CDR3 covers 16 residues. The CDR3 sequence is CASSPRTGVTYNEQFF. The CDR3 DNA is TGTGCCAGCAGCCCAAGGACAGGGGTAACCTACAATGAGCAGTTCTTC. Together with reference TRBV5-8 and TRBJ2-1, the CDR3 gives the full variable domain: EAGVTQSPTHLIKTRGQQATLRCSPISGHTSVYWYQQALGLGLQFLLWYDEGEERNRGNFPPRFSGRQFPNYSSELNVNALELEDSALYLCASSPRTGVTYNEQFFGPGTRLTVL.

This clone was seen more than once but under ten times. This sequence joins TRBV11-2 and TRBJ2-7; 7 nucleotides agree with TRBD1. CDR1 and CDR2 from the germline V gene are SGHAT and FQNNGV. V lost 1 base, J lost 2 bases, and 5 bases stayed unmatched. The CDR3 runs 15 residues. CDR3 sequence: CASSLAAQGAYEQYF. As DNA, the CDR3 is TGTGCCAGCAGCTTAGCCGCCCAGGGGGCCTACGAGCAGTACTTC.

This clone was seen once. V is TRBV29-1 and J is TRBJ1-1; tentative D call: TRBD1 (5 bases). V lost 5 bases to trimming and J lost 1 base, with 17 bases between them. The CDR3 has 15 amino acids. Germline assignment: CDR1 SQVTM and CDR2 ANQGSEA. CDR3 amino acids: CSVSERGNWNTEAFF. CDR3 nucleotide sequence: TGCAGCGTTTCGGAACGGGGGAACTGGAACACTGAAGCTTTCTTT. The whole variable domain, filled in from reference TRBV29-1 and TRBJ1-1, reads SAVISQKPSRDICQRGTSLTIQCQVDSQVTMMFWYRQQPGQSLTLIATANQGSEATYESGFVIDKFPISRPNLTFSTLTVSNMSPEDSSIYLCSVSERGNWNTEAFFGQGTRLTVV.

The chain has TRBV1 and TRBJ2-1; the listed D gene, TRBD1, was not tested against the DNA. TRBV1 is given as a pseudogene. This CDR3 comprises 13 residues. CDR3 amino acids: CTSSQAGRNEQFF. In nucleotides, the CDR3 is TGCACCAGCAGCCAAGCAGGGCGGAATGAGCAGTTCTTC.

This clone has a handful of counts. The chain's CDR3 is CSANGGEGEKLFF. The CDR3 DNA is TGCAGCGCCAATGGCGGGGAGGGGGAAAAACTGTTTTTT. The genes are TRBV29-1 and TRBJ1-4; possible D gene TRBD1, 5 bases. Germline V CDR1 and CDR2: SQVTM, ANQGSEA. The CDR3 runs to 13 residues. V was clipped by 7 bases and J by 8 bases, with 17 bases between them. The complete variable domain, with remaining parts taken from reference TRBV29-1 and TRBJ1-4, reads SAVISQKPSRDICQRGTSLTIQCQVDSQVTMMFWYRQQPGQSLTLIATANQGSEATYESGFVIDKFPISRPNLTFSTLTVSNMSPEDSSIYLCSANGGEGEKLFFGSGTQLSVL.

The chain recombines TRBV10-3 with TRBJ1-2, with D possibly TRBD1 on 6 matching bases. Germline CDR1 and CDR2: ENHRY and SYGVKD. Trimming removed 7 bases from V and 0 bases from J, with 12 bases in between. This CDR3 is 14 amino acids long. The CDR3 spells CAITEDRSNYGYTF. CDR3 DNA sequence: TGTGCCATCACCGAGGACAGATCTAACTATGGCTACACCTTC.

This clone came up once. The chain links TRBV27 to TRBJ2-7; 8 positions agree with TRBD1. This CDR3 has 13 residues. Trimming at V came to 6 bases and at J to 4 bases, leaving 5 bases not matched to a gene. Germline V gene data show CDR1 as MNHEY and CDR2 as SMNVEV (reference sequence). In DNA, the CDR3 is TGTGCCAGCAGAGAGGACAGGGAGTACGAGCAGTACTTC. Protein: CASREDREYEQYF.

V usage is TRBV4-1 and J usage is TRBJ2-4; D not certain. Germline CDR1 reads MGHRA; CDR2 reads YSYEKL. The CDR3 extends over 15 amino acids. Between the trimmed V and J ends, which lost 1 base and 0 bases, there was a span of 7 bases. The CDR3 spells CASSQGGLAKNIQYF. The CDR3 bases are TGCGCCAGCAGCCAAGGTGGCCTAGCCAAAAACATTCAGTACTTC.

This clone was counted once. This chain links TRBV5-4 with TRBJ2-3, with TRBD1 as a possible D gene (6 bases). Germline-derived CDR1 and CDR2 are SGHNT and YYREEE (reference sequence). V was pared by 3 bases and J by 2 bases, with 7 bases between. This CDR3 has 13 amino acids. The DNA for the CDR3 is TGTGCCAGCAGCTCAGGGGTCACAGATACGCAGTATTTT. Translation: CASSSGVTDTQYF.

J is TRBJ1-2 and V is TRBV6-5; perhaps TRBD1 as D (5 bases). The CDR3 totals 14 residues. Germline values: CDR1 MNHEY, CDR2 SVGAGI. The V and J ends lost 11 bases and 8 bases respectively, with 24 bases between them. The CDR3 region has the DNA TGTGCCTGCCGTAGGGGTTTTCTATCTATCGGCTACACCTTC. It translates to CACRRGFLSIGYTF.

This clone showed up just a few times. This chain joins TRBV6-1 and TRBJ2-1; the match to TRBD1 covers 7 bases. The germline CDR1 and CDR2 sequences are MNHNS and SASEGT. V lost 7 bases to trimming and J lost 5 bases; unmatched junction nucleotides: 8. The CDR3 is made up of 14 amino acids. The CDR3: CASIHGQDDNEQFF. The CDR3 DNA sequence: TGTGCCAGCATACATGGACAGGATGACAATGAGCAGTTCTTC.